This T cell receptor beta chain was observed in a study of CD8 T cells in ankylosing spondylitis. General study findings and limits: Some motif variants had been reported before (in reactive arthritis synovial fluid and blood). Ankylosing spondylitis blood appeared to be characterized by a TCR beta motif of about 8 highly homologous variants. The clones that were linked to disease were reported to be significantly enriched in matched synovial fluid samples from ankylosing spondylitis patients.

Libraries for TCR beta were made by quantitative 5'-RACE with molecular barcodes. TCRdb passed the 5' RACE reads through MiXCR, listing each CDR3 protein once. This table has roughly 280,000 distinct CDR3 sequences, roughly 20% appearing once. This CDR3 has 14 amino acids. V gave up 7 bases and J gave up 7 bases, with 16 bases separating them. This clonotype was detected only a few times. Its target is unknown. The receptor was isolated from a male donor with ankylosing spondylitis or in good health (not recorded which). This chain links TRBV12-3 or TRBV12-4 with TRBJ2-2, with a weak D call TRBD1 (6 bases). The sample consisted of blood, either unsorted or a sorted T cell fraction (not recorded which). CDR3 in DNA: TGTGCCAGCATACGGGACACTCAACTCGGGGAGCTGTTTTTT. This encodes CASIRDTQLGELFF.